This is a list of T cell receptor beta chains from one sample in a study of T cell responses to AZD1222 COVID-19 vaccine. Sequencing used immunoSEQ multiplex PCR; TCRdb keeps in-frame clones, though not all of them. Of about 120,000 clones in the sample, roughly 85% are singletons; the top ten hold under 4.5%. The material was peripheral blood, obtained on day 0 of MenACWY control vaccination. The receptors were gathered from an adult in good health. Each CDR3 is given with its conserved first and last residue. The order of the fields is CDR3 protein, CDR3 DNA, J gene, V gene, D gene, clone size. The D gene is left open where the match is weak. The size entry is marked missing in some rows and otherwise reads once, few, many or a size class.

CDR3aa: CASSPRGDGARETQYF
CDR3nt: TGTGCCAGCAGCCCCCGTGGAGACGGCGCCCGAGAGACCCAGTACTTC
j_gene: TRBJ2-5
v_gene: TRBV9
d_gene: .
abundance: .

CDR3aa: CASPPGQGGNQPQHF
CDR3nt: TGTGCCAGCCCCCCCGGGCAGGGGGGTAATCAGCCCCAGCATTTT
j_gene: TRBJ1-5
v_gene: TRBV27
d_gene: TRBD1
abundance: .

CDR3aa: CATSGGGNQPQHF
CDR3nt: TGTGCCACCAGTGGAGGGGGCAATCAGCCCCAGCATTTT
j_gene: TRBJ1-5
v_gene: TRBV24-1
d_gene: .
abundance: .

CDR3aa: CASSELVTGKGAFF
CDR3nt: TGTGCCAGCAGTGAGCTTGTTACAGGGAAGGGAGCTTTCTTT
j_gene: TRBJ1-1
v_gene: TRBV6-1
d_gene: .
abundance: .

CDR3aa: CASSLEFIAGGEQYF
CDR3nt: TGTGCCAGCAGCTTAGAATTCATAGCGGGGGGTGAGCAGTACTTC
j_gene: TRBJ2-7
v_gene: TRBV7-2
d_gene: TRBD2
abundance: few

CDR3aa: CASSIEAGGYNEQFF
CDR3nt: TGTGCCAGTAGTATTGAGGCGGGGGGATACAATGAGCAGTTCTTC
j_gene: TRBJ2-1
v_gene: TRBV19
d_gene: TRBD2
abundance: once

CDR3aa: CASSEEGLATYEQYF
CDR3nt: TGTGCCAGCAGTGAGGAGGGACTAGCGACGTACGAGCAGTACTTC
j_gene: TRBJ2-7
v_gene: TRBV2
d_gene: TRBD2
abundance: .

CDR3aa: CASSPVSGTGEETDTQYF
CDR3nt: TGTGCCAGCAGTCCAGTATCCGGGACAGGGGAAGAGACAGATACGCAGTATTTT
j_gene: TRBJ2-3
v_gene: TRBV2
d_gene: TRBD1
abundance: .

CDR3aa: CASRPGQGFFYGYTF
CDR3nt: TGTGCCAGCAGACCGGGACAGGGTTTTTTCTATGGCTACACCTTC
j_gene: TRBJ1-2
v_gene: TRBV6-5
d_gene: TRBD1
abundance: .

CDR3aa: CASTGQVGSPLHF
CDR3nt: TGTGCCAGCACAGGACAGGTCGGTTCACCCCTCCACTTT
j_gene: TRBJ1-6
v_gene: TRBV7-9
d_gene: TRBD1
abundance: .

CDR3aa: CASSYGGNQPQHF
CDR3nt: TGTGCCAGCAGTTACGGGGGAAATCAGCCCCAGCATTTT
j_gene: TRBJ1-5
v_gene: TRBV6-6
d_gene: .
abundance: .